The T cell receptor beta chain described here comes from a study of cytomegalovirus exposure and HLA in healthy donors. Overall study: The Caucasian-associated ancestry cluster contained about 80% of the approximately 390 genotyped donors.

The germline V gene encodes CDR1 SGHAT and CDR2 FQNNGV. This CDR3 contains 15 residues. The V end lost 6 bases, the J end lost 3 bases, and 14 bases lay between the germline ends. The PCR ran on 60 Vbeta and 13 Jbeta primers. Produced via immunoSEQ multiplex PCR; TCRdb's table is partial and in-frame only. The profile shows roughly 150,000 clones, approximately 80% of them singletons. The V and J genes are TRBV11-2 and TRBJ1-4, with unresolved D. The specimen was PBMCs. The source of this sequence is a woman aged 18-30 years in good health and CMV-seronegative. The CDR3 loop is CASRIGHAANEKLFF. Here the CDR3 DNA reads TGTGCCAGCAGGATTGGCCATGCGGCTAATGAAAAACTGTTTTTT.